The 27 T cell receptor beta chains given below trace back to one sample, sequenced in a study of blood T cell repertoires in COVID-19. TCRdb's copy holds only in-frame clones and misses some; the assay was immunoSEQ multiplex PCR. The table shows 300,000 to 350,000 clones, with about 91% occurring only once. The sample taken for sequencing was peripheral blood. All receptors derive from a woman aged 25 to 39 with COVID-19, enrolled during active disease.

The chain has TRBV10-3 and TRBJ1-2; possible D gene TRBD1, 6 bases. Germline V CDR1 and CDR2: ENHRY, SYGVKD. The CDR3 consists of 13 residues. Between the trimmed V and J ends, which lost 3 bases and 8 bases, there was a span of 13 bases. The CDR3 protein is CAISDTGIRGYTF. DNA for the CDR3: TGTGCCATCAGTGACACAGGGATAAGGGGCTACACCTTC.

The V call is TRBV10-3, the J call TRBJ1-1; the D gene is possibly TRBD1 (5 bases). This CDR3 comprises 14 residues. The V gene's germline CDR1 is ENHRY and CDR2 SYGVKD. Trimming took 5 bases from V and 1 from J, leaving 11 bases between them. CDR3 protein: CAISPRVENTEAFF. CDR3 nucleotide sequence: TGTGCCATCAGTCCCAGGGTTGAGAACACTGAAGCTTTCTTT.

V usage is TRBV7-2 and J usage is TRBJ2-5, with 8 bases that match TRBD1. With V trimmed by 5 bases and J by 5 bases, 13 bases remained unmatched. Germline loops: CDR1 SGHTA, CDR2 FQGNSA. The CDR3 loop spans 16 amino acids. The CDR3 reads CASSLFPTGARETQYF. CDR3 in DNA: TGTGCCAGCAGCCTCTTCCCGACAGGGGCCCGGGAGACCCAGTACTTC.

J is TRBJ1-1 and V is TRBV3-1 (or the pseudogene TRBV3-2), with 8 bases identical to TRBD1. The germline V gene has CDR1 LGHDT and CDR2 YNNKEL (reference sequence). The CDR3 sequence is 15 residues long. V dropped 5 bases and J dropped 3; count of bases not matched to a gene: 8. The CDR3 sequence is CASSGGRDRHTEAFF. In DNA, the CDR3 is TGTGCCAGCAGCGGGGGCCGGGACAGGCACACTGAAGCTTTCTTT.

The rearrangement joins TRBV6-5 to TRBJ2-1; tentative D call: TRBD2 (6 bases). Trimming removed 6 bases at V and 3 bases at J, with 15 bases between. There are 15 residues in the CDR3. Germline V CDR1 and CDR2: MNHEY, SVGAGI. CDR3 loop: CASSDPGLNYNEQFF. DNA for the CDR3: TGTGCCAGCAGCGATCCGGGACTTAACTACAATGAGCAGTTCTTC.

The gene calls are TRBV2 and TRBJ2-1; the match to TRBD2 covers 8 bases. The CDR3 covers 13 residues. Looked up from germline, CDR1 is SNHLY and CDR2 is FYNNEI. The V and J ends lost 6 bases and 7 bases, in that order; junction bases with no gene match: 5. The CDR3 DNA reads TGTGCCAGCAGCGGGGGGGCGGGTAATGAGCAGTTCTTC. The encoded protein is CASSGGAGNEQFF.

The V call is TRBV5-5, the J call TRBJ2-7; 7 bases are shared with TRBD1. Germline V CDR1 and CDR2: SGHKS, YYEKEE (reference sequence). Trimming took 3 bases from V and 5 from J; bases not matched to a gene: 8. This CDR3 region has 14 residues. In DNA, the CDR3 is TGTGCCAGCAGCTCCCAGACAGGGATCCACGAGCAGTACTTC. Its translation: CASSSQTGIHEQYF.

This chain's CDR3 is CASSESAGGAKRFF. Here the CDR3 DNA reads TGCGCCAGCAGTGAGTCCGCCGGGGGGGCGAAGAGGTTCTTC. This chain uses TRBV10-2 with TRBJ2-1, with 8 bases identical to TRBD2. With V trimmed by 0 bases and J by 15 bases, 10 bases remained unmatched. This CDR3 has 14 residues. Germline loops: CDR1 WSHSY, CDR2 SAAADI.

The gene calls are TRBV4-1 and TRBJ1-3; D not certain. Per the germline V gene, CDR1 is MGHRA and CDR2 is YSYEKL. The CDR3 totals 16 residues. V lost 1 base and J lost 0, with 10 bases in between. The CDR3 here is CASSQAVQSSGNTIYF. For the CDR3, the DNA is TGCGCCAGCAGCCAAGCGGTACAGAGCTCTGGAAACACCATATATTTT.

The rearrangement links TRBV28 to TRBJ1-6; D is uncertain. Germline V gene lookup returns CDR1 MDHEN and CDR2 SYDVKM. This CDR3 comprises 14 residues. V was clipped by 4 bases and J by 7 bases, with 11 bases between them. The CDR3 spells CASSSGRENSPLHF. CDR3 DNA sequence: TGTGCCAGCAGTTCCGGACGGGAAAATTCACCCCTCCACTTT.

This sequence joins TRBV3-1 (or the pseudogene TRBV3-2) and TRBJ2-7, with a weak D call TRBD2 (6 bases). Trimming stripped 1 base from V and 3 bases from J, with 13 bases between. The CDR3 is 15 amino acids. Per the germline V gene, CDR1 is LGHDT and CDR2 is YNNKEL (reference sequence). CDR3 in DNA: TGTGCCAGCAGCCAAGCCCCGATGGGGGGCTACGAGCAGTACTTC. Its protein is CASSQAPMGGYEQYF.

This clone was detected only a few times. The gene calls are TRBV7-6 and TRBJ2-2; TRBD2 matches at 10 bases. CDR1 SGHVS and CDR2 FNYEAQ come from the germline V gene. The CDR3 has 16 amino acids. After removal of 5 bases from V and 1 base from J, the junction contained 4 bases not matched to a gene. The CDR3 protein is CASSPRLAGNTGELFF. DNA for the CDR3: TGTGCCAGCAGCCCAAGACTAGCGGGGAACACCGGGGAGCTGTTTTTT. The full variable domain, with the rest looked up from reference TRBV7-6 and TRBJ2-2, is GAGVSQSPRYKVTKRGQDVALRCDPISGHVSLYWYRQALGQGPEFLTYFNYEAQQDKSGLPNDRFSAERPEGSISTLTIQRTEQRDSAMYRCASSPRLAGNTGELFFGEGSRLTVL.

V gene TRBV19 combines with J gene TRBJ1-1, with D unresolved. The V end was cut by 1 base, the J end by 11 bases, with 11 bases between. This CDR3 spans 12 amino acids. Germline-derived CDR1 and CDR2 are LNHDA and SQIVND (reference sequence). CDR3 amino acids: CASSIASGSAFF. CDR3 nucleotide sequence: TGTGCCAGTAGTATAGCCTCTGGCTCGGCTTTCTTT.

The V and J genes are TRBV28 and TRBJ2-5; D possibly corresponds to TRBD1 (6 bases). The germline gives CDR1 MDHEN, CDR2 SYDVKM. Trimming took 6 bases from V and 7 from J, leaving 15 bases between them. The CDR3 runs to 13 residues. The CDR3 nucleotides read TGTGCCAGCAGAAGGACGGGCAGGGGGACCCAGTACTTC. Translation gives CASRRTGRGTQYF.

This chain connects TRBV12-3 or TRBV12-4 to TRBJ1-1; TRBD1 aligns across 7 bases. V gave up 6 bases and J gave up 7 bases; unmatched junction bases: 5. The CDR3 sequence is 12 residues long. The CDR3 is CASRLQGVEAFF. The CDR3 coding sequence is TGTGCCAGCAGGCTTCAGGGGGTTGAAGCTTTCTTT.

The rearrangement uses TRBV9 and TRBJ2-1, with 7 bases that match TRBD1. The V gene end was trimmed by 1 base and the J gene end by 5 bases; junction bases not matched to a gene: 6. Germline CDR1 is SGDLS and CDR2 is YYNGEE. This CDR3 contains 15 residues. CDR3 DNA: TGTGCCAGCAGCGTATCGGGACAGTTTCACAATGAGCAGTTCTTC. Amino acids: CASSVSGQFHNEQFF. The complete variable domain, with remaining parts taken from reference TRBV9 and TRBJ2-1, reads DSGVTQTPKHLITATGQRVTLRCSPRSGDLSVYWYQQSLDQGLQFLIQYYNGEERAKGNILERFSAQQFPDLHSELNLSSLELGDSALYFCASSVSGQFHNEQFFGPGTRLTVL.

This clone was recorded once. The rearrangement joins TRBV24-1 to TRBJ2-3; D gene ambiguous. This CDR3 comprises 14 residues. V lost 5 bases, J lost 1 base, and 9 bases lay in between. The germline V gene has CDR1 KGHDR and CDR2 SFDVKD. In nucleotides, the CDR3 is TGTGCCACCAGTGGTAACATTGGCACAGATACGCAGTATTTT. Translating it yields CATSGNIGTDTQYF.

This chain links TRBV19 with TRBJ1-6; 10 positions agree with TRBD1. V lost 3 bases and J lost 9; bases outside the gene matches: 2. The length of the CDR3 is 14 residues. Looked up from germline, CDR1 is LNHDA and CDR2 is SQIVND (reference sequence). The DNA of the CDR3 is TGTGCCAGTAGTATCGACAGGGGGCGTTCACCCCTCCACTTT. It encodes CASSIDRGRSPLHF.

The genes are TRBV6-2 or TRBV6-3 and TRBJ2-5; 9 bases agree with TRBD2. Per germline, CDR1 MNHEY and CDR2 SVGEGT. The CDR3 runs to 15 residues. The V segment lost 5 bases and the J segment 2 bases; nucleotides outside the gene matches: 6. The CDR3 DNA reads as TGTGCCAGCAGTCCAATAGCGGGGGAGCAAGAGACCCAGTACTTC. Amino acid sequence: CASSPIAGEQETQYF.

This clone was detected only once. This chain uses TRBV30 with TRBJ1-2, with TRBD1 identical over 10 bases. CDR3 length: 14 residues. Germline V gene data show CDR1 as GTSNPN and CDR2 as SVGIG (reference sequence). Losses at the gene ends were 4 bases for V and 7 bases for J; bases not matched to a gene: 9. The CDR3 sequence: CAWTKDRGIFGYTF. CDR3 nucleotide sequence: TGTGCCTGGACTAAGGACAGGGGGATTTTTGGCTACACCTTC.

The J gene is TRBJ2-1, the V gene TRBV4-1, with 13 bases lining up with TRBD2. The J segment lost 5 bases and the V segment lost 0 bases, leaving 1 base of the junction unmatched. CDR1 is MGHRA, CDR2 YSYEKL, per germline. The CDR3 sequence is 16 residues long. CDR3 DNA sequence: TGCGCCAGCAGCCAAGAAGGACTAGCGGGGGACAATGAGCAGTTCTTC. Protein sequence: CASSQEGLAGDNEQFF.

The gene calls are TRBV11-3 and TRBJ2-2; maybe TRBD2 (6 bases). V dropped 7 bases and J dropped 6 bases, with 9 bases sitting between them. Germline V CDR1 and CDR2: SGHNT, YENEEA. The CDR3 totals 12 residues. CDR3 in DNA: TGTGCCAGCACCCCGGGGGCCGGGGAGCTGTTTTTT. Translating it yields CASTPGAGELFF.

V and J are TRBV30 and TRBJ1-2; D not certain. The germline gives CDR1 GTSNPN, CDR2 SVGIG (reference sequence). Trimming took 0 bases from V and 0 from J, leaving 14 bases between them. This CDR3 has 16 residues. The CDR3 region is CAWSVRMWAANYGYTF. The CDR3 DNA reads as TGTGCCTGGAGTGTACGTATGTGGGCAGCTAACTATGGCTACACCTTC.

The V call is TRBV2, the J call TRBJ1-1, with D maybe TRBD1 (5 bases). Germline V gene lookup returns CDR1 SNHLY and CDR2 FYNNEI. Trimming removed 7 bases at V and 6 bases at J, with 9 bases between. The CDR3 runs 11 residues. In DNA form, the CDR3 reads TGTGCCAGCACCGGGGGGTCTGAAGCTTTCTTT. Residues: CASTGGSEAFF.

Turning to this clone: The sample contains more than one DNA sequence encoding this CDR3. The chain combines TRBV5-1 with TRBJ2-5; 8 nucleotides line up with TRBD1. V trimming: 4 bases; J trimming: 2 bases; junction bases outside the gene matches: 4. This CDR3 spans 14 amino acids. Germline lookup yields CDR1 SGHRS and CDR2 YFSETQ. Here the CDR3 reads CASSPGTGQETQYF. The CDR3 DNA reads as TGCGCCAGCAGCCCCGGGACAGGTCAAGAGACCCAGTACTTC.

The chain recombines TRBV6-6 with TRBJ1-2; TRBD1 might be the D (6 bases). The germline gives CDR1 MNHNY, CDR2 SVGAGI (reference sequence). Trimming left V 2 bases short and J 7 bases short, with 17 bases between. CDR3 length: 15 amino acids. The CDR3 sequence: CASSYLYRELVGYTF. The CDR3, as DNA: TGTGCCAGCAGTTACCTATACAGGGAACTCGTTGGCTACACCTTC.

The chain uses TRBV6-6 and TRBJ2-7, with D perhaps matching TRBD1 (7 bases). The CDR3 is 16 amino acids. The V end was cut by 6 bases, the J end by 3 bases, with 21 bases between. Germline V CDR1 and CDR2: MNHNY, SVGAGI (reference sequence). CDR3 region: CASSPRPPGGYYEQYV. CDR3 DNA sequence: TGTGCCAGCAGCCCTAGACCCCCAGGGGGGTACTACGAGCAGTACGTC.